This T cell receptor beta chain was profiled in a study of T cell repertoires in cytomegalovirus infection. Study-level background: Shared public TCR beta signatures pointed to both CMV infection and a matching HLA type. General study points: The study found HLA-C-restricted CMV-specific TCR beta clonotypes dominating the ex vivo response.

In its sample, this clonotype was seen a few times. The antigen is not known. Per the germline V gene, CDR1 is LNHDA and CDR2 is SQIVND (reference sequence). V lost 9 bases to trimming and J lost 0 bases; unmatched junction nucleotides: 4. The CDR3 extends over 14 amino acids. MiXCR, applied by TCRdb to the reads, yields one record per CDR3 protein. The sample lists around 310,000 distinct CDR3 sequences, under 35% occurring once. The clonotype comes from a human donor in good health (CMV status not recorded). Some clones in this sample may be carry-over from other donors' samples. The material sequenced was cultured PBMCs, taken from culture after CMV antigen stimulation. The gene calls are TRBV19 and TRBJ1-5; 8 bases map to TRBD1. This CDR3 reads CASTGTGSNQPQHF. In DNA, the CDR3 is TGTGCCAGCACCGGGACAGGTAGCAATCAGCCCCAGCATTTT.